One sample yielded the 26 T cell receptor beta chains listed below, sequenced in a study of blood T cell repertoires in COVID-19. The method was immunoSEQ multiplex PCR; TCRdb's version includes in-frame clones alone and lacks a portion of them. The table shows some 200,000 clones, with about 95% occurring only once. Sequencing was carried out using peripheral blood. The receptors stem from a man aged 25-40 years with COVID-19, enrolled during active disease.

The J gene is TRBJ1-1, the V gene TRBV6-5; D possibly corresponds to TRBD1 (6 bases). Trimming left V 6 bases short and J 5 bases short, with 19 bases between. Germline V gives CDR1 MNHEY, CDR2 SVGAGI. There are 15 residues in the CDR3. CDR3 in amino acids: CASRPPQQGSTEAFF. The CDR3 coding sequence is TGTGCCAGCAGACCCCCGCAACAGGGTTCGACTGAAGCTTTCTTT.

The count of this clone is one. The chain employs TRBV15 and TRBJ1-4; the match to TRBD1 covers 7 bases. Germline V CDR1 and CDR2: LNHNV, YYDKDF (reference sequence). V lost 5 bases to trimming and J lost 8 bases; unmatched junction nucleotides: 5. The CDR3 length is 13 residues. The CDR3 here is CATSGPGGEKLFF. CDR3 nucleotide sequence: TGTGCCACCAGCGGTCCAGGGGGGGAAAAACTGTTTTTT.

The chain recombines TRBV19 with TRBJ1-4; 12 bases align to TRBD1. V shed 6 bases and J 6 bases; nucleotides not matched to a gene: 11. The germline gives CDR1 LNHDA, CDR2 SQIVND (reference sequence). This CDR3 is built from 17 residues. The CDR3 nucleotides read TGTGCCAGTAGCCTTGGGACAGGGGGCGATCTCGATGAAAAACTGTTTTTT. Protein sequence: CASSLGTGGDLDEKLFF.

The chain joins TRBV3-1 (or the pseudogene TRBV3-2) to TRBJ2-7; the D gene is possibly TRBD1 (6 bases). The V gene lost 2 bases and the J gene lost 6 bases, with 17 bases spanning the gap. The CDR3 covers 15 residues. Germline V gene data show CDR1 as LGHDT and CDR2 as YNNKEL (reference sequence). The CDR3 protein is CASSQHRAFSVEQYF. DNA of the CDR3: TGTGCCAGCAGCCAACACAGGGCGTTTTCCGTCGAGCAGTACTTC.

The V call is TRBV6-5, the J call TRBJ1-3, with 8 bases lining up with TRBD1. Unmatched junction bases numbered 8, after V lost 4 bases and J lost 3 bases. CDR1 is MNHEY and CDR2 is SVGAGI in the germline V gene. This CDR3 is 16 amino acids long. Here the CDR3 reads CASSSNDRGSGNTIYF. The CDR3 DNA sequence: TGTGCCAGCAGTTCCAACGACAGGGGAAGTGGAAACACCATATATTTT.

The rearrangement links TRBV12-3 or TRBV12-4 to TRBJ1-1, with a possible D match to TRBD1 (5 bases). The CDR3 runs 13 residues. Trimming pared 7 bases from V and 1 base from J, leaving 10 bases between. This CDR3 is CASTRQGNTEAFF. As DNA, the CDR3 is TGTGCCAGCACCCGGCAGGGGAACACTGAAGCTTTCTTT.

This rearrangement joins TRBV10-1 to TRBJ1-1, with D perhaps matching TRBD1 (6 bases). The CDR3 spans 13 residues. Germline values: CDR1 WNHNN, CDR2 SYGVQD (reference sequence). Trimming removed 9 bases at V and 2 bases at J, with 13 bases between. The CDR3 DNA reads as TGCGCCAGTGCCTGGGGGGGCAACACTGAAGCTTTCTTT. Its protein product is CASAWGGNTEAFF.

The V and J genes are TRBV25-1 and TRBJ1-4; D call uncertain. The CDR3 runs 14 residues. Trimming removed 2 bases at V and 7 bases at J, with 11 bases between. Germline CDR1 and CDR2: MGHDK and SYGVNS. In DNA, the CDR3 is TGTGCCAGCAGTGAACGCGGGAAGAGTGAAAAACTGTTTTTT. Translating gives CASSERGKSEKLFF.

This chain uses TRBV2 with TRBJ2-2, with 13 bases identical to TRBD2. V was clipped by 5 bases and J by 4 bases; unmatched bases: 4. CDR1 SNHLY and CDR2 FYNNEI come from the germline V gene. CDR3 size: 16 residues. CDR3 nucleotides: TGTGCCAGCAGTTCACTAGCGGGGGGGCCCACCGGGGAGCTGTTTTTT. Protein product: CASSSLAGGPTGELFF.

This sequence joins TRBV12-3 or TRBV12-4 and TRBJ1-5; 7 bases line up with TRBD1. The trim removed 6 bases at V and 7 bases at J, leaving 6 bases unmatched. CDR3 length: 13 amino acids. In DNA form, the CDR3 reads TGTGCCAGCAGGCTAGGGGGCTGGCAGCCCCAGCATTTT. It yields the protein CASRLGGWQPQHF.

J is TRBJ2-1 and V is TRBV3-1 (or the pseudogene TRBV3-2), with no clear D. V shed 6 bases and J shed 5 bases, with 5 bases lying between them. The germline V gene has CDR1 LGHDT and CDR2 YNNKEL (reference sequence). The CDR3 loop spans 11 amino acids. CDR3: CASRAHNEQFF. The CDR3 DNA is TGTGCCAGCAGGGCCCACAATGAGCAGTTCTTC.

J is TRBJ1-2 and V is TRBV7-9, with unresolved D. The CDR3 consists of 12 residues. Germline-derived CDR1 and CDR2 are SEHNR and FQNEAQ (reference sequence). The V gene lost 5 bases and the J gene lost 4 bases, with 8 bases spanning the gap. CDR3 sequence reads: CASSAISYGYTF. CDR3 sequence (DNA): TGTGCCAGCAGCGCTATTAGCTATGGCTACACCTTC.

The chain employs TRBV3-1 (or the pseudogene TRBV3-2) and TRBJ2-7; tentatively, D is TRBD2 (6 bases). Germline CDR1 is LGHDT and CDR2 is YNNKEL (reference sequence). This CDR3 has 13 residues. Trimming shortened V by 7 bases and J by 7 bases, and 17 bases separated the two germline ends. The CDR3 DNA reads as TGTGCCAGCACCCTCGGGGTTGGAGGGGAGCAGTACTTC. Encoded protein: CASTLGVGGEQYF.

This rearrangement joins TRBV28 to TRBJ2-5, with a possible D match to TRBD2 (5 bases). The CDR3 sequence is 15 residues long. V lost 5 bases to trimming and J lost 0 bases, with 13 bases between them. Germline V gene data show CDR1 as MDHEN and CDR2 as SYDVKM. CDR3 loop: CASSNPQDYQETQYF. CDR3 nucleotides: TGTGCCAGCAGTAACCCCCAGGACTACCAAGAGACCCAGTACTTC.

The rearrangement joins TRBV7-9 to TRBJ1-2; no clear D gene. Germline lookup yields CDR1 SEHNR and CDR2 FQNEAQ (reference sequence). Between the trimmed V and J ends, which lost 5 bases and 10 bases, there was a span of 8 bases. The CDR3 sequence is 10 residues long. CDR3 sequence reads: CASSAVVYTF. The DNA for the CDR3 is TGTGCCAGCAGCGCAGTTGTCTACACCTTC.

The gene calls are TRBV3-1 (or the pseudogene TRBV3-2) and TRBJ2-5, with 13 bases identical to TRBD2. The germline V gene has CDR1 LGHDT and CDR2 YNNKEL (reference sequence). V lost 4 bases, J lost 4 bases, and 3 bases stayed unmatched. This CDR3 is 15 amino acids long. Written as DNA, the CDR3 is TGTGCCAGCAGCCCACTAGCGGGGGGGACAGAGACCCAGTACTTC. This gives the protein CASSPLAGGTETQYF.

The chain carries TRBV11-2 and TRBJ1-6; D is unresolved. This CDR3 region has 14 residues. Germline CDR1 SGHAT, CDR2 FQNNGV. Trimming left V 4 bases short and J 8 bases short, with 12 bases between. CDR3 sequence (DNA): TGTGCCAGCAGCTCCGGAGGGAGGGATTCACCCCTCCACTTT. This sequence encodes CASSSGGRDSPLHF. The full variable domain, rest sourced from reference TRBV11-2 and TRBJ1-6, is EAGVAQSPRYKIIEKRQSVAFWCNPISGHATLYWYQQILGQGPKLLIQFQNNGVVDDSQLPKDRFSAERLKGVDSTLKIQPAKLEDSAVYLCASSSGGRDSPLHFGNGTRLTVT.

The CDR3 here is CASLGLAGARPAKNIQYF. CDR3 bases: TGTGCCAGCCTCGGACTAGCGGGGGCCCGGCCAGCCAAAAACATTCAGTACTTC. The V and J genes are TRBV2 and TRBJ2-4; TRBD2 matches at 13 bases. V lost 8 bases, J lost 0 bases, and 10 bases stayed unmatched. The CDR3 covers 18 residues. Germline values: CDR1 SNHLY, CDR2 FYNNEI.

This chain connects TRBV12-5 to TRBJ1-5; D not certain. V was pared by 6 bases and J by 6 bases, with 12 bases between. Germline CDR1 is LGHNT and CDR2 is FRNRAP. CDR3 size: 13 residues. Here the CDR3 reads CASGSGSGQPQHF. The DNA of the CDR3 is TGTGCTAGTGGCTCGGGGTCTGGTCAGCCCCAGCATTTT. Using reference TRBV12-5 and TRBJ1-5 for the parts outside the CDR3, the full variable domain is DARVTQTPRHKVTEMGQEVTMRCQPILGHNTVFWYRQTMMQGLELLAYFRNRAPLDDSGMPKDRFSAEMPDATLATLKIQPSEPRDSAVYFCASGSGSGQPQHFGDGTRLSIL.

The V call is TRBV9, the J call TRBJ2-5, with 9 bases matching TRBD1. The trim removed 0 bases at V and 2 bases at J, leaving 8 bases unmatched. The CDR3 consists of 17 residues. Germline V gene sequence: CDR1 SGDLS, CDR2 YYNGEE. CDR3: CASSVAGTGLLQETQYF. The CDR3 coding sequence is TGTGCCAGCAGCGTAGCGGGGACAGGGCTGTTACAAGAGACCCAGTACTTC.

The CDR3 DNA is TGTGCCAGCAGCTTAGCGTGGCGGGGCTCCTACGAGCAGTACTTC. It specifies CASSLAWRGSYEQYF. The V gene is TRBV7-2, the J gene TRBJ2-7; tentatively, D is TRBD2 (6 bases). This CDR3 is 15 amino acids long. CDR1 is SGHTA, CDR2 FQGNSA, per germline. Trimming removed 0 bases from V and 0 bases from J, with 9 bases in between.

The CDR3 is CASISGEYNEQFF. The CDR3 nucleotides are TGTGCCAGCATTAGCGGGGAATACAATGAGCAGTTCTTC. The V gene is TRBV2, the J gene TRBJ2-1; 8 bases are shared with TRBD2. Germline loops: CDR1 SNHLY, CDR2 FYNNEI. The CDR3 is 13 amino acids. The V gene end was trimmed by 7 bases and the J gene end by 4 bases; junction bases not matched to a gene: 3. Full variable domain (remainder filled in from reference TRBV2 and TRBJ2-1): EPEVTQTPSHQVTQMGQEVILRCVPISNHLYFYWYRQILGQKVEFLVSFYNNEISEKSEIFDDQFSVERPDGSNFTLKIRSTKLEDSAMYFCASISGEYNEQFFGPGTRLTVL.

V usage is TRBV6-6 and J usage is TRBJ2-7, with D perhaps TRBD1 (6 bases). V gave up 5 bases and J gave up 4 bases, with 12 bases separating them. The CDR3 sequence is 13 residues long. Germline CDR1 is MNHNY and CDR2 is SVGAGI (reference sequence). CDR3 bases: TGTGCCAGCAGTATCTCAGGACAGTACGAGCAGTACTTC. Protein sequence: CASSISGQYEQYF.

The CDR3 spells CASSSQDRGIYGYTF. The CDR3 DNA sequence: TGTGCCAGCAGCTCTCAGGACAGGGGAATCTATGGCTACACCTTC. The genes are TRBV7-9 and TRBJ1-2; 9 bases are a match to TRBD1. Looked up from germline, CDR1 is SEHNR and CDR2 is FQNEAQ (reference sequence). The ends lost 4 bases at V and 4 bases at J; junction bases unmatched: 7. CDR3 length: 15 residues.

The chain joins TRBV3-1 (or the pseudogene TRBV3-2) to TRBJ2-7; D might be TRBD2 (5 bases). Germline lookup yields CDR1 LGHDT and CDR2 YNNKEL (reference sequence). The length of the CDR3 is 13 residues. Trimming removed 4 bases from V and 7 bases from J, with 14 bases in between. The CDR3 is CASSRARTGEQYF. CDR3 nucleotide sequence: TGTGCCAGCAGCCGAGCCCGGACTGGGGAGCAGTACTTC.

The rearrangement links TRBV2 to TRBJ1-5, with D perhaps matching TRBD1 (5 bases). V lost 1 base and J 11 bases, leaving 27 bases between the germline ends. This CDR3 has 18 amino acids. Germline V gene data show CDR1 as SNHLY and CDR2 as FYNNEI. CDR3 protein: CASSEELVMLGPSKAQHF. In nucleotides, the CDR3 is TGTGCCAGCAGTGAAGAACTTGTAATGCTGGGGCCAAGTAAAGCCCAGCATTTT.